The T cell receptor (beta chain) under discussion was sequenced for a study of blood T cell repertoires in COVID-19. Across the study: Specimens from acute and convalescent COVID-19 originated in the United States, Italy and Spain. T cells, B-cell-depleted T cells, or PBMCs provided the cDNA or gDNA that served as material.

Authors' data handling: Nucleated cell counts were estimated from reference gene primer amplification. Using immunoSEQ multiplex PCR, the repertoire was profiled, and TCRdb retains in-frame clones only, with some absent. V, J and clone size are those of that table, while D and trimming were read from the DNA. The table has about 190,000 clones, less than 80% seen once. The sequence was obtained from a woman in her forties or fifties with acute or convalescent COVID-19. Source material: peripheral blood.

CDR3 amino acids: CASSPAGTALDEQYF. CDR3 sequence (DNA): TGTGCCAGCTCACCAGCGGGGACAGCTCTCGACGAGCAGTACTTC. This sequence joins TRBV18 and TRBJ2-7; a weak D match, TRBD1 (7 bases). The CDR3 sequence is 15 residues long. Trimming left V 2 bases short and J 5 bases short, with 16 bases between. Looked up from germline, CDR1 is KGHSH and CDR2 is LQKENI.